This T cell receptor beta chain was found in a study of shared clonotypes between healthy human individuals. Libraries were prepared by immunoSEQ multiplex PCR; TCRdb keeps only in-frame clonotypes and omits some of them. This table has 700,000 or so clones, approximately 79% appearing once. This clone was picked up a small number of times. Trimming left V 5 bases short and J 5 bases short, with 13 bases between. The germline gives CDR1 MNHNY, CDR2 SVGAGI (reference sequence). This CDR3 comprises 14 residues. The receptor was derived from a woman between 25 and 40 years old in good health. The specimen sequenced was memory CD4+ T cells sorted from blood. Documented subset: CD45RA-negative fraction. This chain joins TRBV6-6 and TRBJ2-1; D is undetermined. The CDR3 DNA sequence: TGTGCCAGCAGTCCTTCATCCCTGGACAATGAGCAGTTCTTC. This gives the protein CASSPSSLDNEQFF.